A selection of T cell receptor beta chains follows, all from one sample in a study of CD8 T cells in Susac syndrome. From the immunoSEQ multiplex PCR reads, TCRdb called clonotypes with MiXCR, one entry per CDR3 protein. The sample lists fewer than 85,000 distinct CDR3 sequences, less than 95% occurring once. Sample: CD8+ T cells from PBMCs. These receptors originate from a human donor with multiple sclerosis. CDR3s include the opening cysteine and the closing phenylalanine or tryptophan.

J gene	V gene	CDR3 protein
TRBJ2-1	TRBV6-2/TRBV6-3	CASSLGVVNEQFF
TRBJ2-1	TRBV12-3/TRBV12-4	CASSPGSEQFF
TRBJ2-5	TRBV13	CASSFEGVETQYF
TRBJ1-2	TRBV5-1	CASSRDGGYTF
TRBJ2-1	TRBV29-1	CSVEKLASGGNEQFF
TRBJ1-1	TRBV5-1	CASSFRMNTEAFF
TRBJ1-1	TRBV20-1	CSARGRVATEAFF
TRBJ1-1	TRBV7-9	CASSFSRSHGDTEAFF
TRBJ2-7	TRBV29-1	CSFKGLSEQYF
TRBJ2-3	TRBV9	CASSAQGAKDTQYF
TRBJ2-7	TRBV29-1	CSVEGGGRPYEQYF
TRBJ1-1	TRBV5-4	CASGQKNTEAFF
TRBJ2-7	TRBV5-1	CASSLQVAGAHEQYF
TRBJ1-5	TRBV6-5	CASRHGGGEQPQHF
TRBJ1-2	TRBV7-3	CASSFDGLGMDYTF
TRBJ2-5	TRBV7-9	CASSLASGKETQYF
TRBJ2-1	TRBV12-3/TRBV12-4	CASLGLAGGGQFF
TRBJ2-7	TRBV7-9	CASSIGTSGTLYEQYF
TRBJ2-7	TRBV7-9	CASSLPTGTATYEQYF
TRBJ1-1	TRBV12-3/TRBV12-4	CASRDSTEAFF
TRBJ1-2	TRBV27	CASGGHANGYTF
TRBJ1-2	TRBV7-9	CASSLDSSGYTF
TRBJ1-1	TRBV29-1	CSVVDRVNTEVFF
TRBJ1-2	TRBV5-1	CASSQGHGDDGYTF
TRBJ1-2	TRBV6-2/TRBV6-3	CASSYSISTGANYGYTF
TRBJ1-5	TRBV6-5	CASSYRAENQPQHF
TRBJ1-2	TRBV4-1	CASSQGTGGAYGYTF